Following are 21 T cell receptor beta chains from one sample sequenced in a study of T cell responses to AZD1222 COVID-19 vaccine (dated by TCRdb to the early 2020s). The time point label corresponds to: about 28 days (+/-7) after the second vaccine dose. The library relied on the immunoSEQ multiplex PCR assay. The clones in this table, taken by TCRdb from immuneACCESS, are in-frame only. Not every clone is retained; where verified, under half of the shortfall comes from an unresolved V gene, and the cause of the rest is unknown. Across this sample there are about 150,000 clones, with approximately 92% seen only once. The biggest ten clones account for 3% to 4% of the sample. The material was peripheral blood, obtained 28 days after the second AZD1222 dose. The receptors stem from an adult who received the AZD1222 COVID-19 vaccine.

CDR3 protein: CASRGQTNEKLFF. The DNA of the CDR3 is TGTGCCAGCAGGGGACAGACTAATGAAAAACTGTTTTTT. The rearrangement links TRBV12-3 or TRBV12-4 to TRBJ1-4; 7 nucleotides align to TRBD1. The CDR3 consists of 13 residues. J was trimmed by 2 bases and V by 6 bases; bases with no gene match: 0.

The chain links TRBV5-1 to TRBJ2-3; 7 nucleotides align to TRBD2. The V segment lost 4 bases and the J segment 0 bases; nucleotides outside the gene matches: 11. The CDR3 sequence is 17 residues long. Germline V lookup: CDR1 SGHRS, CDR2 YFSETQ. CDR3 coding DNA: TGCGCCAGCAGCCGGGAGGCCCGCGGGGCCAGCACAGATACGCAGTATTTT. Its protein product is CASSREARGASTDTQYF.

The CDR3 DNA is TGTGCCAGCAGCGAACTAGCGGGAGGATCTCTCTACGAGCAGTACTTC. Translated: CASSELAGGSLYEQYF. J is TRBJ2-7 and V is TRBV7-2, with 12 bases identical to TRBD2. This CDR3 is built from 16 residues. The junction had 8 bases not matched to a gene; V was cut back by 5 bases and J by 3 bases. Per the germline V gene, CDR1 is SGHTA and CDR2 is FQGNSA.

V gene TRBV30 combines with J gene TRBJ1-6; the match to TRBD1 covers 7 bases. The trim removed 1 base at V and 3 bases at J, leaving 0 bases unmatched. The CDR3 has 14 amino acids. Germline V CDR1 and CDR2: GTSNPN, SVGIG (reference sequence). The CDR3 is CAWSDRGYNSPLHF. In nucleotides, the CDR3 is TGTGCCTGGAGTGACAGGGGCTATAATTCACCCCTCCACTTT.

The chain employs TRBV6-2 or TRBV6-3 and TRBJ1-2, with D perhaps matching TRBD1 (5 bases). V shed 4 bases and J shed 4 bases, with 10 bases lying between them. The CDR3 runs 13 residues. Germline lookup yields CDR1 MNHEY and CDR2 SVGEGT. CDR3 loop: CASSWGHPYGYTF. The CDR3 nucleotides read TGTGCCAGCAGTTGGGGCCACCCCTATGGCTACACCTTC.

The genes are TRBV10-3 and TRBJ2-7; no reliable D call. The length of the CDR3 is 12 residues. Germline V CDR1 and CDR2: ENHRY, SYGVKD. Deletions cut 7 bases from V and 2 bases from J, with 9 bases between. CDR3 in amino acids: CAITDTTYEQYF. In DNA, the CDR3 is TGTGCCATCACTGACACTACCTACGAGCAGTACTTC.

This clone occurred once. The CDR3 sequence is CASNKGQGAYEQYF. CDR3 DNA sequence: TGTGCCAGCAATAAGGGACAGGGGGCTTACGAGCAGTACTTC. This rearrangement joins TRBV2 to TRBJ2-7; 12 bases line up with TRBD1. V shed 7 bases and J 4 bases; nucleotides not matched to a gene: 5. Per the germline V gene, CDR1 is SNHLY and CDR2 is FYNNEI. The CDR3 runs to 14 residues.

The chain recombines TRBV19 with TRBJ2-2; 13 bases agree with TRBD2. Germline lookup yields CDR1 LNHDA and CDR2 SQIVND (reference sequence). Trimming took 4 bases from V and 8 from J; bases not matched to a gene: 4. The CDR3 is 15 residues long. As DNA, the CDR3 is TGTGCCAGTAGTAACCGACTAGCGGGAGGTGGGGAGCTGTTTTTT. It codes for CASSNRLAGGGELFF.

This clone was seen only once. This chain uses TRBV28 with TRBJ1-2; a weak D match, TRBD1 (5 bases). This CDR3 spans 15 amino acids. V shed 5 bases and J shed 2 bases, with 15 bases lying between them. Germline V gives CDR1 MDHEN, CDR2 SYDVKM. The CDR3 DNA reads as TGTGCCAGCAGTCCCAGCGGGGACGGAAACTATGGCTACACCTTC. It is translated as CASSPSGDGNYGYTF.

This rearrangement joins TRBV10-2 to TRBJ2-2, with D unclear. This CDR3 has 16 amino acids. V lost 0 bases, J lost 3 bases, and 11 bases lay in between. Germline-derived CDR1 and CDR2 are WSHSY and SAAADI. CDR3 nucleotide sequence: TGCGCCAGCAGTGAGTCGAGGCCAACTTACACCGGGGAGCTGTTTTTT. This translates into CASSESRPTYTGELFF.

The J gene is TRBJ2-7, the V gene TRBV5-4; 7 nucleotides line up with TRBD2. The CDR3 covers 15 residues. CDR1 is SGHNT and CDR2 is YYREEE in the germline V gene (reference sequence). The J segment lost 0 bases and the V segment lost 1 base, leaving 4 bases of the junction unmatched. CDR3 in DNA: TGTGCCAGCAGCTTGTCTCAGCGGGGCTCCTACGAGCAGTACTTC. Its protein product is CASSLSQRGSYEQYF.

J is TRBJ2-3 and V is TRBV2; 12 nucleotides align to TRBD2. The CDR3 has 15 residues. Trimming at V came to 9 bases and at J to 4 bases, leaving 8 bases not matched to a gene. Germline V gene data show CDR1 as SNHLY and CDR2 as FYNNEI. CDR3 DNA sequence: TGTGCCAGTACGACTAGCGGGAGAGGGGCAGATACGCAGTATTTT. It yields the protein CASTTSGRGADTQYF.

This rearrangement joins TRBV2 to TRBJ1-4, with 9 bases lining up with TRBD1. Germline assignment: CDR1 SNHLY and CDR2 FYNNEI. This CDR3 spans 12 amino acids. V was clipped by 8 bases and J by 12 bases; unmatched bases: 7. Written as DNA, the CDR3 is TGTGCCAGCGGGACAGGGCAAGGGGAACTGTTTTTT. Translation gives CASGTGQGELFF.

CDR3 DNA: TGCGCCAGCAGCGTGGGGTGGGAGGGAGATACGCAGTATTTT. Amino acids: CASSVGWEGDTQYF. The chain joins TRBV5-1 to TRBJ2-3; TRBD2 agrees at 7 bases. V gave up 4 bases and J gave up 5 bases; unmatched junction bases: 7. Germline V gene sequence: CDR1 SGHRS, CDR2 YFSETQ. The CDR3 loop spans 14 amino acids.

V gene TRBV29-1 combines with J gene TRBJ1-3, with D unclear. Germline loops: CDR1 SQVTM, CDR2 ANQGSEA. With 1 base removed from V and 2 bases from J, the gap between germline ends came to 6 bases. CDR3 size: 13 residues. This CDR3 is CSVEGGAGNTIYF. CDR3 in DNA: TGCAGCGTTGAAGGGGGAGCTGGAAACACCATATATTTT.

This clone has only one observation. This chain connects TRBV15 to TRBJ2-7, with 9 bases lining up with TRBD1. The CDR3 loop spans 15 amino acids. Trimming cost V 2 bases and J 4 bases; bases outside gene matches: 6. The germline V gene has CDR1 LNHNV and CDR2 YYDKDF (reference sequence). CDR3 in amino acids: CATSRRPGQGYEQYF. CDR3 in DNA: TGTGCCACCAGCAGACGCCCCGGACAGGGGTACGAGCAGTACTTC.

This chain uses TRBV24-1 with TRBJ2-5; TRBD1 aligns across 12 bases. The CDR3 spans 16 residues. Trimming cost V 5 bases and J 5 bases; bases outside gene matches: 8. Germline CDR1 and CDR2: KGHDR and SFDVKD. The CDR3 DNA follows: TGTGCCACCAGTGCCGGGGGGGACAGGGGGCTGGAGACCCAGTACTTC. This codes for CATSAGGDRGLETQYF.

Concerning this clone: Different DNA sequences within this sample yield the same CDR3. CDR3 sequence: CASSLVGDSNQPQHF. CDR3 nucleotide sequence: TGTGCCAGCAGCTTAGTGGGGGACAGCAATCAGCCCCAGCATTTT. The J gene is TRBJ1-5, the V gene TRBV7-2; tentatively, D is TRBD1 (5 bases). Trimming pared 1 base from V and 1 base from J, leaving 8 bases between. The CDR3 totals 15 residues. Germline V CDR1 and CDR2: SGHTA, FQGNSA.

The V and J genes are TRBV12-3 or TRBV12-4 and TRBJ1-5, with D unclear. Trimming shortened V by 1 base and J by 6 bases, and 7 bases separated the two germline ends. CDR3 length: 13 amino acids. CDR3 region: CASSLGGSQPQHF. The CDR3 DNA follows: TGTGCCAGCAGTTTAGGTGGGAGTCAGCCCCAGCATTTT.

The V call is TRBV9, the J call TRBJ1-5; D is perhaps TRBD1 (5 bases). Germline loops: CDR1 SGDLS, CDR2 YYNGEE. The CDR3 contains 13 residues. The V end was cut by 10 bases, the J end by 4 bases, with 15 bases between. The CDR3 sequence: CASRQGRNQPQHF. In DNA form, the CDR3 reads TGTGCCTCCAGGCAGGGCAGAAATCAGCCCCAGCATTTT.

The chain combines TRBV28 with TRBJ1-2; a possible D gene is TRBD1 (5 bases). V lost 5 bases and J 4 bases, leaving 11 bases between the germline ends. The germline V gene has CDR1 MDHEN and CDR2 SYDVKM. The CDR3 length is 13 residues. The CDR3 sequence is CASSRGGVYGYTF. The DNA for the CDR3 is TGTGCCAGCAGTCGCGGGGGAGTCTATGGCTACACCTTC.